Below, one TCR beta chain is given with its context. The V gene lost 3 bases and the J gene lost 5 bases, with 13 bases spanning the gap. This CDR3 is built from 14 residues. From germline, CDR1 is LGHDT and CDR2 YNNKEL (reference sequence). This table comes from immunoSEQ multiplex PCR, and its TCRdb copy is limited to in-frame clones, with some not included. This sample has hundreds of thousands of clones; 87% occur once, and the top ten carry 2% to 3%. This record comes from a study of blood T cell repertoires in COVID-19. The rearrangement joins TRBV3-1 (or the pseudogene TRBV3-2) to TRBJ1-1; possibly TRBD1 for D (5 bases). The receptor's source is a man aged 18 to 30 with active or convalescent COVID-19. Material: peripheral blood. The CDR3 loop reads CASSQGGVLTEAFF. CDR3 coding DNA: TGTGCCAGCAGCCAGGGGGGGGTACTGACTGAAGCTTTCTTT.